Included here is one TCR beta chain sequence, with context. The antigen is not known. This sample is drawn from a study of T cells after posttransplantation cyclophosphamide. Cyclophosphamide on days +3 and +4 followed busulfan-fludarabine conditioning and a marrow graft. In germline, CDR1 is SGHAT, CDR2 FQNNGV. The CDR3 sequence is 15 residues long. With 5 bases clipped from V and 5 bases from J, the junction kept 9 bases outside the gene matches. Libraries were prepared by immunoSEQ multiplex PCR; TCRdb keeps only in-frame clonotypes and omits some of them. The repertoire holds 16,000 or so clones, with roughly 93% as singletons. General study points: TRB clonality was highly associated with recipient CMV seropositivity and reactivation. Tissue-infiltrating T cells from skin or gut overlapped little with blood T cells. Donor CD8+ memory clones often dominated recipient blood repertoires at later times.

The gene calls are TRBV11-2 and TRBJ2-3, with 8 bases that match TRBD2. The sequence derives from a male patient between 60 and 69 years old who received an allogeneic stem cell transplant from a related donor and was CMV-positive. The T cells may come from the graft donor. The sequences come from CD4+ T cells sorted from blood, collected after allogeneic stem cell transplant with posttransplant cyclophosphamide. CDR3: CASSIVGGEGDTQYF. The DNA of the CDR3 is TGTGCCAGCAGCATCGTCGGGGGGGAGGGAGATACGCAGTATTTT.